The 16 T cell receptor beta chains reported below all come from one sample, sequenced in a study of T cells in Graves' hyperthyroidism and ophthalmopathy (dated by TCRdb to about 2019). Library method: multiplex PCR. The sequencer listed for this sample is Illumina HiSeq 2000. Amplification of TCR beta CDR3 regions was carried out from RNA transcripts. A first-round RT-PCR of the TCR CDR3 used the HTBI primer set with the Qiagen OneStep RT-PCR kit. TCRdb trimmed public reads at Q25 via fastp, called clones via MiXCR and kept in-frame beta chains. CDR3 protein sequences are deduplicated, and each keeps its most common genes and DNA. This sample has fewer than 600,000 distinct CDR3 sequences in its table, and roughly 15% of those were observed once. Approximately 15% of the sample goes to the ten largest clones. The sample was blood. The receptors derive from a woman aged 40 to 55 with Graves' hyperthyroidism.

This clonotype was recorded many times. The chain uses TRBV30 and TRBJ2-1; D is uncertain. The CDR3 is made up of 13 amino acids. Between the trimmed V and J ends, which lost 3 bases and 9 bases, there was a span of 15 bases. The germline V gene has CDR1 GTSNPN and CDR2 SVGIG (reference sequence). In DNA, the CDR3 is TGTGCCTGGAGCGCAACCCCTGGAGCTGAGCAGTTCTTC. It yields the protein CAWSATPGAEQFF.

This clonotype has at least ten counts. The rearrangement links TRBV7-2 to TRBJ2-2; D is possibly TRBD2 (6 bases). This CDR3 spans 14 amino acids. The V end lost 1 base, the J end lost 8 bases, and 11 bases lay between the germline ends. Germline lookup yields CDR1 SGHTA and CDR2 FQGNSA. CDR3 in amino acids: CASSLDPAGGELFF. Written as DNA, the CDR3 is TGTGCCAGCAGCTTAGATCCCGCGGGGGGGGAGCTGTTTTTT.

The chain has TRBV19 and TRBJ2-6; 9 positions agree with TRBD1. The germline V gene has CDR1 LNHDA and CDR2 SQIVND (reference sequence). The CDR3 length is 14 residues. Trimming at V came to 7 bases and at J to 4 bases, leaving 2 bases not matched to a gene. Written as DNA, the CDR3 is TGTGCCAGTAACAGGGGGCAGGGGGCCAACGTCCTGACTTTC. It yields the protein CASNRGQGANVLTF. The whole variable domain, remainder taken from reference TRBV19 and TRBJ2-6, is DGGITQSPKYLFRKEGQNVTLSCEQNLNHDAMYWYRQDPGQGLRLIYYSQIVNDFQKGDIAEGYSVSREKKESFPLTVTSAQKNPTAFYLCASNRGQGANVLTFGAGSRLTVL.

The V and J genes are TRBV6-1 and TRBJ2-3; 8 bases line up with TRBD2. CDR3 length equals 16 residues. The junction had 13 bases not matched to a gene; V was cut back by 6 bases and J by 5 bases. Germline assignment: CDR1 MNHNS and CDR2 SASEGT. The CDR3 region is CASSQTGGRSGDTQYF. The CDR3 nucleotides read TGTGCCAGCAGCCAGACGGGCGGGAGGTCAGGAGATACGCAGTATTTT.

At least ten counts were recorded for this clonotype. The CDR3 sequence is CASSLVFFSGNREETQYF. CDR3 DNA: TGTGCCAGCAGCTTAGTTTTTTTCAGCGGGAATCGAGAAGAGACCCAGTACTTC. This sequence joins TRBV11-2 and TRBJ2-5; TRBD2 matches at 7 bases. J gave up 3 bases and V 1 base, and 14 bases lay outside the gene matches. Germline CDR1 SGHAT, CDR2 FQNNGV. The CDR3 covers 18 residues. The full variable domain, completed using reference TRBV11-2 and TRBJ2-5, is EAGVAQSPRYKIIEKRQSVAFWCNPISGHATLYWYQQILGQGPKLLIQFQNNGVVDDSQLPKDRFSAERLKGVDSTLKIQPAKLEDSAVYLCASSLVFFSGNREETQYFGPGTRLLVL.

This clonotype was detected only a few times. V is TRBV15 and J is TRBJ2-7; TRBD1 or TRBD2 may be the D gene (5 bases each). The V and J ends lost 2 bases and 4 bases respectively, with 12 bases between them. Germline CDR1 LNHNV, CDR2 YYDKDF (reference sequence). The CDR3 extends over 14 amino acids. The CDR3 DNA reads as TGTGCCACCAGCAGATCGGGGCTTTCATACGAGCAGTACTTC. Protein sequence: CATSRSGLSYEQYF.

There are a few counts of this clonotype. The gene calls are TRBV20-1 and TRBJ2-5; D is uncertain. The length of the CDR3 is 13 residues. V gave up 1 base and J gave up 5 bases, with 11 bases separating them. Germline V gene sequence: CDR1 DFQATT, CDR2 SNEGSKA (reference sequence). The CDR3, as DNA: TGCAGTGCTAGAGTTCCCGCGAGGGAGACCCAGTACTTC. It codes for CSARVPARETQYF.

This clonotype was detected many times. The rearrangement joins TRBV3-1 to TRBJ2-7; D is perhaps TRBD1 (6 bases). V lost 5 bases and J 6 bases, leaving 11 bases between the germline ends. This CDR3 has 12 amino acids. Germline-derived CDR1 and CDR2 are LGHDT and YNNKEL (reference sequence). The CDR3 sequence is CASSFDRREQYF. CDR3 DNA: TGTGCCAGCAGCTTCGACAGGCGCGAGCAGTACTTC.

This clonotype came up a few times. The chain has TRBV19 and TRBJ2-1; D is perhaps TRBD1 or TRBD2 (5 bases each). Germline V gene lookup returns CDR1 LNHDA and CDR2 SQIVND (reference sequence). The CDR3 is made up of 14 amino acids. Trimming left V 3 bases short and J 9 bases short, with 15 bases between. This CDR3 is CASSIGTQKGEQFF. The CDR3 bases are TGTGCCAGTAGTATCGGGACCCAAAAGGGTGAGCAGTTCTTC.

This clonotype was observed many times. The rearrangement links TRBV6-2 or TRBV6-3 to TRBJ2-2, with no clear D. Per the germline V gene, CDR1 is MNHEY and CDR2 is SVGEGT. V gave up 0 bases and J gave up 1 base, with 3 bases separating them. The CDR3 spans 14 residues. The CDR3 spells CASSYSGNTGELFF. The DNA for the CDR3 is TGTGCCAGCAGTTACTCGGGGAACACCGGGGAGCTGTTTTTT.

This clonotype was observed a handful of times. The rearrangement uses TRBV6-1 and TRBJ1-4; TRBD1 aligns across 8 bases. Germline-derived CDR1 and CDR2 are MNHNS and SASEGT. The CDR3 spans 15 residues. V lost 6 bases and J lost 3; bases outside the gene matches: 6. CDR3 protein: CASRRSGGSNEKLFF. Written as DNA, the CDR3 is TGTGCCAGCAGACGTTCAGGGGGCTCTAATGAAAAACTGTTTTTT.

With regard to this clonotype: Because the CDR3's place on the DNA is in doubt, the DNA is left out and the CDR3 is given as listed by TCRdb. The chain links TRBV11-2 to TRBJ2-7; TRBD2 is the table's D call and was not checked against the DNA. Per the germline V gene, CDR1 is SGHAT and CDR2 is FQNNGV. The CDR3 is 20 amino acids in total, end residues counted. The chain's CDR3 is CASSFYICSARAGMSYEQYF.

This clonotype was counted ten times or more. For the CDR3, the DNA is TGCAGTGCTAGAGATCTGGCCAATGAAAAACTGTTTTTT. Protein product: CSARDLANEKLFF. This rearrangement joins TRBV20-1 to TRBJ1-4; D is ambiguous. CDR1 is DFQATT and CDR2 is SNEGSKA in the germline V gene (reference sequence). The ends were cut back, 0 bases at V and 5 bases at J, with 7 bases in the middle. CDR3 length: 13 residues.

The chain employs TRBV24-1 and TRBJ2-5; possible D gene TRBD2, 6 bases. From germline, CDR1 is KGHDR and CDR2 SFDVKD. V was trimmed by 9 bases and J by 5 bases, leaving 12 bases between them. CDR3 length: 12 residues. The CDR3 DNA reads TGTGCCACCCGGGGGATCGAGGAGACCCAGTACTTC. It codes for CATRGIEETQYF.

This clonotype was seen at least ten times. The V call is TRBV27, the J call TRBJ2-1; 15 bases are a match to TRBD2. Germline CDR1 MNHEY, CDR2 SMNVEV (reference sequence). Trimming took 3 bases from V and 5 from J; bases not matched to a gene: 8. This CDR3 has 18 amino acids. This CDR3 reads CASSLHGTSGRFDNEQFF. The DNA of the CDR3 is TGTGCCAGCAGTTTGCACGGGACTAGCGGGAGGTTCGACAATGAGCAGTTCTTC.

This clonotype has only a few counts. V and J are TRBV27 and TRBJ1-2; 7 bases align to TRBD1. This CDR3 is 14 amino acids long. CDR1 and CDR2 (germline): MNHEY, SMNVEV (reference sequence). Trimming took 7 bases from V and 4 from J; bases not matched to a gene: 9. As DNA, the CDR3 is TGTGCCAGCAAGCAGACAGGGCGTCGCTATGGCTACACCTTC. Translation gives CASKQTGRRYGYTF.